This T cell receptor beta chain was retrieved from a study of T cell repertoires in cytomegalovirus infection. The wider study: Matching HLA type and CMV infection were both indicated by public TCR beta signatures.

Germline loops: CDR1 SQVTM, CDR2 ANQGSEA. V shed 3 bases and J shed 3 bases, with 9 bases lying between them. The CDR3 length is 13 residues. Using its own MiXCR run on the reads, TCRdb lists one record per CDR3 protein. The sample shows 150,000 to 200,000 distinct CDR3 sequences, more than 9% of them seen only once. On this clonotype itself: Its antigen is unknown. This could be a read error, since a much larger clone is one nucleotide away.

Study-wide results and caveats: CMV carriers having the relevant HLA were flagged by cumulative public TCR beta family frequency. Dominating the ex vivo response were HLA-C-restricted CMV-specific TCR beta clonotypes.

The sequenced sample was PBMCs. V and J are TRBV29-1 and TRBJ1-3; D gene uncertain. The TCR was taken from a human donor in good health (CMV status not recorded). Some clones in this sample may be carry-over from other donors' samples. CDR3 sequence reads: CSVDVAVGNTIYF. Written as DNA, the CDR3 is TGCAGCGTTGACGTGGCGGTTGGAAACACCATATATTTT.